The entry below describes one T cell receptor (beta chain). Its antigen is unknown. This CDR3 is 12 amino acids long. Germline assignment: CDR1 KGHSH and CDR2 LQKENI. With 6 bases removed from V and 7 bases from J, the gap between germline ends came to 10 bases. This record comes from a study of cytomegalovirus exposure and HLA in healthy donors. Study-level points and caveats: With further analysis later on, most CMV-associated TCR beta chains appeared HLA-restricted. The only immune exposure information that was available was CMV serostatus.

A multiplex PCR was run with 60 Vbeta primers and 13 Jbeta primers. Using immunoSEQ multiplex PCR, the repertoire was profiled, and TCRdb retains in-frame clones only, with some absent. The data show about 160,000 clones, 84% seen once. This TCR was recovered from a man aged 18 to 29 in good health and CMV-seronegative. The chain recombines TRBV18 with TRBJ2-1; the D gene is possibly TRBD2 (6 bases). The sequenced sample was PBMCs. The CDR3 nucleotides are TGTGCCAGCTCCGGGGAGGTGAATGAGCAGTTCTTC. Protein sequence: CASSGEVNEQFF.